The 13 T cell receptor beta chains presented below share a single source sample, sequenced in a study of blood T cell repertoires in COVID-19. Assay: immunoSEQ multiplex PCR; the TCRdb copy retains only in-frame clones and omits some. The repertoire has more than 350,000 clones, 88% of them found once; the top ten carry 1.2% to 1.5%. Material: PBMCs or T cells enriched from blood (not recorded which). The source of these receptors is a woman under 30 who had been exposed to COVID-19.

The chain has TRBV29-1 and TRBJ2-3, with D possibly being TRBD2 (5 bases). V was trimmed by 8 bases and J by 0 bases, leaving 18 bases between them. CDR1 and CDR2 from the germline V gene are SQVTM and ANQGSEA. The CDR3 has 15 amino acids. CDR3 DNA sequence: TGCAGCTCCGTCGGAGGCCAGAAAAGCACAGATACGCAGTATTTT. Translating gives CSSVGGQKSTDTQYF.

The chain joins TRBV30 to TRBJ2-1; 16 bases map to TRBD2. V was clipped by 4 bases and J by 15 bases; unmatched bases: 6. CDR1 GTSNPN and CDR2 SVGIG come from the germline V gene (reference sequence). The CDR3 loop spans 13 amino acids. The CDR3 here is CAWTGLAGGDWFF. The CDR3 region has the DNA TGTGCCTGGACGGGACTAGCGGGGGGGGATTGGTTCTTC.

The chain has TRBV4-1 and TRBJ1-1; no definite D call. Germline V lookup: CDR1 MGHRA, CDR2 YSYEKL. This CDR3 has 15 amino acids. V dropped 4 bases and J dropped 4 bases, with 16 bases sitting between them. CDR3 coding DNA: TGCGCCAGCAGCCCCACCGGGAGTCTTGGCACTGAAGCTTTCTTT. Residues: CASSPTGSLGTEAFF.

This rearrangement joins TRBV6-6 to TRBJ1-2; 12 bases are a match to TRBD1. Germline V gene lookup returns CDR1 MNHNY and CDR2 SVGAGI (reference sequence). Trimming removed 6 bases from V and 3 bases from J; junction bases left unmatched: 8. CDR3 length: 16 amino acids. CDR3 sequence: CASRVGQGAGDYGYTF. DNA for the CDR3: TGTGCCAGCAGAGTGGGACAGGGGGCCGGTGACTATGGCTACACCTTC.

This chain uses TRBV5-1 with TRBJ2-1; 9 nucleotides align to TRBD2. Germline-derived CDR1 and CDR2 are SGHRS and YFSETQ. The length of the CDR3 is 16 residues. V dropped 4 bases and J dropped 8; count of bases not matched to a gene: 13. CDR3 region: CASSPSRREGRDEQFF. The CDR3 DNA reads TGCGCCAGCAGCCCGTCTCGGCGGGAGGGCCGGGATGAGCAGTTCTTC.

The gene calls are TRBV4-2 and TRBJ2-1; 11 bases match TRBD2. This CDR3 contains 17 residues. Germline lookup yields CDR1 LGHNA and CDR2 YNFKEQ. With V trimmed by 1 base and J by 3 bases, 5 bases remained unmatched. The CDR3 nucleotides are TGTGCCAGCAGCCAAGCTAAGGGGACTAGCGGCTACAATGAGCAGTTCTTC. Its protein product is CASSQAKGTSGYNEQFF.

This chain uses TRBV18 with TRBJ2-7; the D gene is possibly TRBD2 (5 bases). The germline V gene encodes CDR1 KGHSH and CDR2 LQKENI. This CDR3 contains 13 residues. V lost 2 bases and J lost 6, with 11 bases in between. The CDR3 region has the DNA TGTGCCAGCTCACCAGTCGCGGCGGGCGAGCAGTACTTC. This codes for CASSPVAAGEQYF.

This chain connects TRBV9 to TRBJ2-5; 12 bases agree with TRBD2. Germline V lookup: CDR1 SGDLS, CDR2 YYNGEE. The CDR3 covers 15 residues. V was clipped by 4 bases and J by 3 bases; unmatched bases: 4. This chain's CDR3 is CASSPRLAGEETQYF. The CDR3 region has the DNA TGTGCCAGCAGCCCGAGACTAGCGGGAGAAGAGACCCAGTACTTC.

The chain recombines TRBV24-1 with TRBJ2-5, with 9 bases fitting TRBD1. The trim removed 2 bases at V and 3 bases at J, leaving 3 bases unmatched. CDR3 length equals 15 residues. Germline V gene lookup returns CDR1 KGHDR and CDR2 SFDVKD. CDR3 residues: CATSDSGQGKETQYF. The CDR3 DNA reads TGTGCCACCAGTGATTCGGGACAGGGCAAAGAGACCCAGTACTTC.

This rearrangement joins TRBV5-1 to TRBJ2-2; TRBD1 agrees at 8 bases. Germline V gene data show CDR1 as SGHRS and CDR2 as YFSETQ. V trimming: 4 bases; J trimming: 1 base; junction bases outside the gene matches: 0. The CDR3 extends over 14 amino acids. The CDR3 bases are TGCGCCAGCAGCGGGACAGGGAACACCGGGGAGCTGTTTTTT. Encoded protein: CASSGTGNTGELFF. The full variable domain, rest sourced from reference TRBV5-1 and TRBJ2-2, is KAGVTQTPRYLIKTRGQQVTLSCSPISGHRSVSWYQQTPGQGLQFLFEYFSETQRNKGNFPGRFSGRQFSNSRSEMNVSTLELGDSALYLCASSGTGNTGELFFGEGSRLTVL.

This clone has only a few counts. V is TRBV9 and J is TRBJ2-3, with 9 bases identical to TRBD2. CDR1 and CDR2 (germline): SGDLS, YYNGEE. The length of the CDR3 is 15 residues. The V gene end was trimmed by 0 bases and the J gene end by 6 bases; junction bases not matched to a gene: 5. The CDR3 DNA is TGTGCCAGCAGCGTAGGTCCCAGCGGGGGGGATACGCAGTATTTT. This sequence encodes CASSVGPSGGDTQYF.

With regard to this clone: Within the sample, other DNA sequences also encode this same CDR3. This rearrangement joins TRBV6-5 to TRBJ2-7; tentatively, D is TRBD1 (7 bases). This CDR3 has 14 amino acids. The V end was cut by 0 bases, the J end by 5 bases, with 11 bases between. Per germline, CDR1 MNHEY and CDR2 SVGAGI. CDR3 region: CASSYSGGGNEQYF. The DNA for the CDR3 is TGTGCCAGCAGTTACTCAGGAGGGGGCAACGAGCAGTACTTC.

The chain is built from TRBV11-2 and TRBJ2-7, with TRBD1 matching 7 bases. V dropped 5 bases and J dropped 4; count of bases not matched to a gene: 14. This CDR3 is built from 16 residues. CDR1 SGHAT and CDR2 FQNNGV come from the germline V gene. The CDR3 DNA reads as TGTGCCAGCAGCCCAGGACCCAAGGGGGCGTCGTACGAGCAGTACTTC. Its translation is CASSPGPKGASYEQYF. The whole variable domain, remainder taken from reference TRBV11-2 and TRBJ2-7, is EAGVAQSPRYKIIEKRQSVAFWCNPISGHATLYWYQQILGQGPKLLIQFQNNGVVDDSQLPKDRFSAERLKGVDSTLKIQPAKLEDSAVYLCASSPGPKGASYEQYFGPGTRLTVT.